This TCR beta chain was sequenced in a study of tumor and adjacent non-tumor tissue in lung cancer. Study background: There were some 11 adenocarcinoma, a couple of squamous cell carcinoma and 1 small cell lung cancer cases. Patients were aged about 30 to 80, nine to eleven men and about five women, stage I to III.

To note about this clonotype: The target antigen is unknown.

Points from the study as a whole: Top 100 clones took a larger repertoire share in normal lung.

RNA was extracted from bulk tissue without any cell sorting. More than 3 cm separated this lung sample from the edge of the tumor. This CDR3 has 16 amino acids. The germline CDR1 and CDR2 sequences are SQVTM and ANQGSEA. TCRbeta libraries were built with three rounds of nested PCR, modified from ARM-PCR. TCRdb processed the multiplex PCR reads anew with MiXCR; each CDR3 protein has one entry. The table has over 80,000 distinct CDR3 sequences, less than 85% seen once. This clonotype was sampled from a man between 60 and 75 years old with small cell lung cancer. J is TRBJ2-6 and V is TRBV29-1; no definite D call. Source material: distant non-tumor lung tissue. The CDR3 bases are TGCAACGCTCAAAGTGGACGCATCTCTGGGGCCAACGTCCTGACTTTC. Translated: CNAQSGRISGANVLTF.